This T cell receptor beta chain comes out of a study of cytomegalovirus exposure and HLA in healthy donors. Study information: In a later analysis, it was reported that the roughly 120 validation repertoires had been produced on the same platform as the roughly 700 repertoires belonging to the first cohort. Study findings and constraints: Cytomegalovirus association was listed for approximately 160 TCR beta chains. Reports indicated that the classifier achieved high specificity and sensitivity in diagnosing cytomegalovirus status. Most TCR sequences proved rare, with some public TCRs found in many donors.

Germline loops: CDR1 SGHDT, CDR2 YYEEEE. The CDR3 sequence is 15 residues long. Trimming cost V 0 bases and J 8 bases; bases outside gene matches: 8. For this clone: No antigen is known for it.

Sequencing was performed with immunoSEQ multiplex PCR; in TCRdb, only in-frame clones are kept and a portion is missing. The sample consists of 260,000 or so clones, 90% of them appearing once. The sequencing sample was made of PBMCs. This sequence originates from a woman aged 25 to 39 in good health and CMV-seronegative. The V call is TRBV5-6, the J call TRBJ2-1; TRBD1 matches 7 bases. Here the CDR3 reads CASSLGTGNVDEQFF. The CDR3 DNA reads TGTGCCAGCAGCTTGGGGACAGGCAATGTCGATGAGCAGTTCTTC.